This T cell receptor beta chain was captured by sequencing in a study of OX40 agonist ivuxolimab in advanced cancers. Within the sample, this clone is medium-sized. The target antigen is unknown. Study results and caveats: The CD4+ and CD8+ T cells in the blood had expanded clonally by week 6 at 0.1 to 3.0 mg/kg. Researchers did not determine the expanded peripheral T cells' antigen specificity.

CDR3 length: 11 amino acids. Germline V gene sequence: CDR1 SQVTM, CDR2 ANQGSEA. The germline V and J ends were trimmed by 7 bases and 3 bases, with 6 bases remaining between them. Profiling relied on immunoSEQ multiplex PCR, and the TCRdb table lists in-frame clones only, not all of them. The table lists more than 45,000 clones, roughly nine tenths of them singletons. This sample comprised CD4+ or CD8+ T cells sorted from blood, obtained in a trial of the OX40 agonist ivuxolimab. The TCR comes from an adult with an advanced solid tumor such as melanoma, head and neck, liver or kidney cancer. The rearrangement uses TRBV29-1 and TRBJ1-4; D is uncertain. The CDR3 is CSARANEKLFF. CDR3 nucleotide sequence: TGCAGCGCCCGAGCTAATGAAAAACTGTTTTTT. Looking up the rest from reference TRBV29-1 and TRBJ1-4 gives the full variable domain: SAVISQKPSRDICQRGTSLTIQCQVDSQVTMMFWYRQQPGQSLTLIATANQGSEATYESGFVIDKFPISRPNLTFSTLTVSNMSPEDSSIYLCSARANEKLFFGSGTQLSVL.